Sequencing of this T cell receptor beta chain was carried out in a study of a mutant IDH1 vaccine in newly diagnosed glioma. As for the study in general: Vaccine dosing followed radiotherapy by 4-6 weeks, or accompanied temozolomide cycles. Males made up about 60% and females roughly 40% of treated patients, whose mean age was around 40 years.

Trimming stripped 1 base from V and 3 bases from J, with 6 bases between. Germline-derived CDR1 and CDR2 are KGHSH and LQKENI. There are 14 residues in the CDR3. A word on this clone: Its specificity is not known.

This table comes from immunoSEQ multiplex PCR, and its TCRdb copy is limited to in-frame clones, with some not included. Among over 55,000 clones, under 85% were seen once, and the ten largest hold approximately 3.8%. Described time point: week 11, during vaccination. Vaccination comprised doses that each held 300 ug of mutant IDH1 20-mer peptide, plus topical imiquimod. The clonotype originates from a man aged 25 to 40 with glioma. The chain joins TRBV18 to TRBJ2-2; D may match TRBD1 or TRBD2 (5 bases each). The source material was PBMCs, sampled from a glioma patient whose treatment included an IDH1 peptide vaccine. CDR3 in amino acids: CASSPRGDTGELFF. CDR3 in DNA: TGTGCCAGCTCACCACGAGGGGACACCGGGGAGCTGTTTTTT.